Following are 14 T cell receptor beta chains from one sample sequenced in a study of blood T cell repertoires in COVID-19. Generated by immunoSEQ multiplex PCR, the TCRdb table keeps only in-frame clones and is missing some. This sample has around 140,000 clones, with 65% to 85% found just once. Sequencing was carried out using peripheral blood. All receptors derive from a woman older than 75 with acute or convalescent COVID-19.

In this sample, this clone turned up a few times. The chain uses TRBV30 and TRBJ1-1; perhaps TRBD1 as D (6 bases). In germline, CDR1 is GTSNPN, CDR2 SVGIG (reference sequence). The CDR3 extends over 12 amino acids. V was pared by 3 bases and J by 6 bases, with 11 bases between. The CDR3 sequence is CAWRGARAEAFF. CDR3 bases: TGTGCCTGGAGGGGGGCTCGGGCTGAAGCTTTCTTT.

DNA of the CDR3: TGTGCCAGCAGCCCAGGGTTGGTAGCCTACGAGCAGTACTTC. This sequence encodes CASSPGLVAYEQYF. V is TRBV14 and J is TRBJ2-7, with D tentatively TRBD1 (5 bases). CDR3 length: 14 amino acids. The germline V and J ends were trimmed by 4 bases and 2 bases, with 12 bases remaining between them. Germline CDR1 and CDR2: SGHDN and FVKESK.

The chain employs TRBV5-1 and TRBJ2-1; 7 bases are a match to TRBD1. This CDR3 has 12 amino acids. The germline V gene encodes CDR1 SGHRS and CDR2 YFSETQ. Trimming removed 4 bases from V and 10 bases from J; junction bases left unmatched: 5. The DNA of the CDR3 is TGCGCCAGCAGCAGGGGGCAGACGGAGCAGTTCTTC. Translated, it gives CASSRGQTEQFF.

The J gene is TRBJ1-1, the V gene TRBV10-2; D possibly corresponds to TRBD1 (6 bases). Germline CDR1 is WSHSY and CDR2 is SAAADI. The CDR3 is 13 amino acids. With 9 bases removed from V and 0 bases from J, the gap between germline ends came to 11 bases. For the CDR3, the DNA is TGCGCCAGAAGGACAGATATGAACACTGAAGCTTTCTTT. Translated: CARRTDMNTEAFF.

This clone occurred a few times. The chain links TRBV2 to TRBJ1-1; D gene uncertain. The CDR3 spans 12 residues. Looked up from germline, CDR1 is SNHLY and CDR2 is FYNNEI. V was cut by 10 bases and J by 0 bases, with 9 bases left in between. CDR3 nucleotide sequence: TGTGCCACGGGAGTAATGAACACTGAAGCTTTCTTT. Protein product: CATGVMNTEAFF.

The CDR3 DNA sequence: TGTGCCAGCAGCTCCCGGTGGACACCCTACAATGAGCAGTTCTTC. Amino acid sequence: CASSSRWTPYNEQFF. The chain recombines TRBV11-2 with TRBJ2-1; TRBD1 is a possible D gene (5 bases). Trimming stripped 4 bases from V and 2 bases from J, with 12 bases between. Per germline, CDR1 SGHAT and CDR2 FQNNGV. This CDR3 is 15 amino acids long.

This clone appeared once. The CDR3 here is CASSRAGNYGYTF. Written as DNA, the CDR3 is TGTGCCAGCAGTAGGGCAGGGAACTATGGCTACACCTTC. The gene calls are TRBV6-5 and TRBJ1-2; maybe TRBD1 (5 bases). V was shortened by 5 bases and J by 2 bases, with 9 bases between the two germline ends. CDR1 is MNHEY and CDR2 is SVGAGI in the germline V gene. This CDR3 has 13 residues.

This sequence joins TRBV3-1 (or the pseudogene TRBV3-2) and TRBJ2-1; D is possibly TRBD2 (5 bases). The V and J ends lost 4 bases and 8 bases respectively, with 18 bases between them. CDR3 length equals 15 residues. From germline, CDR1 is LGHDT and CDR2 YNNKEL (reference sequence). CDR3: CASSLVVAPGDEQFF. The DNA for the CDR3 is TGTGCCAGCAGCCTTGTGGTAGCGCCCGGCGATGAGCAGTTCTTC.

The rearrangement uses TRBV10-3 and TRBJ1-3; 7 nucleotides line up with TRBD1. Per the germline V gene, CDR1 is ENHRY and CDR2 is SYGVKD. The CDR3 sequence is 18 residues long. V dropped 3 bases and J dropped 1; count of bases not matched to a gene: 12. As DNA, the CDR3 is TGTGCCATCAGTGACCCCGGTAGACAGGGCAGTTCTGGAAACACCATATATTTT. This gives the protein CAISDPGRQGSSGNTIYF.

This rearrangement joins TRBV4-1 to TRBJ2-1; TRBD1 agrees at 7 bases. V lost 4 bases and J lost 6; bases outside the gene matches: 12. Germline V lookup: CDR1 MGHRA, CDR2 YSYEKL. The length of the CDR3 is 16 residues. DNA for the CDR3: TGCGCCAGCAGCCTGCCCGAGACAGGGAACCGCAATGAGCAGTTCTTC. Its translation: CASSLPETGNRNEQFF.

The V gene is TRBV7-9, the J gene TRBJ1-2; 8 positions match TRBD1. Germline V lookup: CDR1 SEHNR, CDR2 FQNEAQ (reference sequence). The CDR3 runs 16 residues. V was pared by 5 bases and J by 5 bases, with 13 bases of the junction left unmatched. The CDR3 is CASSAHQGAAGYGYTF. The CDR3 nucleotides read TGTGCCAGCAGCGCCCACCAGGGGGCGGCTGGGTATGGCTACACCTTC. The full variable domain, completed using reference TRBV7-9 and TRBJ1-2, is DTGVSQNPRHKITKRGQNVTFRCDPISEHNRLYWYRQTLGQGPEFLTYFQNEAQLEKSRLLSDRFSAERPKGSFSTLEIQRTEQGDSAMYLCASSAHQGAAGYGYTFGSGTRLTVV.

The rearrangement uses TRBV24-1 and TRBJ2-2; D might be TRBD1 (5 bases). Per the germline V gene, CDR1 is KGHDR and CDR2 is SFDVKD. V was cut by 4 bases and J by 7 bases, with 12 bases left in between. The CDR3 has 14 amino acids. The CDR3: CATSDRQRIGELFF. As DNA, the CDR3 is TGTGCCACCAGTGACCGACAGAGAATCGGGGAGCTGTTTTTT.

J is TRBJ2-3 and V is TRBV7-2; TRBD2 is a possible D gene (6 bases). V shed 1 base and J shed 2 bases, with 10 bases lying between them. CDR3 length equals 15 residues. The V gene's germline CDR1 is SGHTA and CDR2 FQGNSA. The CDR3 protein is CASSLGGLHTDTQYF. The CDR3 DNA is TGTGCCAGCAGCTTAGGGGGACTTCACACAGATACGCAGTATTTT.

CDR3: CASSVLDFSYNEQFF. The CDR3 nucleotides read TGTGCCAGCAGCGTATTAGACTTCTCCTACAATGAGCAGTTCTTC. The chain is built from TRBV9 and TRBJ2-1; D not certain. Germline CDR1 SGDLS, CDR2 YYNGEE. The length of the CDR3 is 15 residues. Trimming cost V 1 base and J 0 bases, with 8 bases left between them.